This T cell receptor (beta chain) originates from a study of T cells in women clearing cervical HPV infection. TCRdb keeps only in-frame clones here, not all; method: immunoSEQ multiplex PCR. This table holds under 40,000 clones. Looked up from germline, CDR1 is SGHAT and CDR2 is FQNNGV. The junction had 6 bases not matched to a gene; V was cut back by 5 bases and J by 8 bases. The CDR3 is 15 amino acids. Note on this clone: Its antigen is unknown. The CDR3 end is not reached by the read, which stops 3 residues before it; the germline J gene fills it in.

Points from the study as a whole: Unknown T-cell numbers per sample may underlie the richness differences.

This receptor was identified in a woman aged 18 to 75 with a cervical HPV16 infection that either progressed to CIN3+ or cleared (not recorded which). The sample comprised blood buffy coat. This sequence joins TRBV11-2 and TRBJ2-3, with TRBD2 matching 14 bases. CDR3 DNA (partial): TGTGCCAGCAGCCCTAGGACTAGCGGGGGGAGTACG. It is translated as CASSPRTSGGST. The CDR3 in its entirety is CASSPRTSGGSTQYF.